This TCR beta chain derives from a study of blood T cell repertoires in COVID-19. This clone was seen a few times. Generated by immunoSEQ multiplex PCR, the TCRdb table keeps only in-frame clones and is missing some. The repertoire includes about 220,000 clones, 90% of them detected once, and approximately 16% sits in the top ten. Per the germline V gene, CDR1 is KGHSH and CDR2 is LQKENI. The CDR3 is 20 amino acids. Trimming removed 3 bases at V and 3 bases at J, with 30 bases between. The sample consisted of PBMCs or T cells enriched from blood (not recorded which). The sequence was obtained from a man aged 25 to 45 who had been exposed to COVID-19. This chain links TRBV18 with TRBJ2-7, with a tentative D call TRBD2 (5 bases). The DNA for the CDR3 is TGTGCCAGCTCACCGGAAGTGGTCGGATCAGGAAAACGGGGTCTCTACGAGCAGTACTTC. Translating it yields CASSPEVVGSGKRGLYEQYF.